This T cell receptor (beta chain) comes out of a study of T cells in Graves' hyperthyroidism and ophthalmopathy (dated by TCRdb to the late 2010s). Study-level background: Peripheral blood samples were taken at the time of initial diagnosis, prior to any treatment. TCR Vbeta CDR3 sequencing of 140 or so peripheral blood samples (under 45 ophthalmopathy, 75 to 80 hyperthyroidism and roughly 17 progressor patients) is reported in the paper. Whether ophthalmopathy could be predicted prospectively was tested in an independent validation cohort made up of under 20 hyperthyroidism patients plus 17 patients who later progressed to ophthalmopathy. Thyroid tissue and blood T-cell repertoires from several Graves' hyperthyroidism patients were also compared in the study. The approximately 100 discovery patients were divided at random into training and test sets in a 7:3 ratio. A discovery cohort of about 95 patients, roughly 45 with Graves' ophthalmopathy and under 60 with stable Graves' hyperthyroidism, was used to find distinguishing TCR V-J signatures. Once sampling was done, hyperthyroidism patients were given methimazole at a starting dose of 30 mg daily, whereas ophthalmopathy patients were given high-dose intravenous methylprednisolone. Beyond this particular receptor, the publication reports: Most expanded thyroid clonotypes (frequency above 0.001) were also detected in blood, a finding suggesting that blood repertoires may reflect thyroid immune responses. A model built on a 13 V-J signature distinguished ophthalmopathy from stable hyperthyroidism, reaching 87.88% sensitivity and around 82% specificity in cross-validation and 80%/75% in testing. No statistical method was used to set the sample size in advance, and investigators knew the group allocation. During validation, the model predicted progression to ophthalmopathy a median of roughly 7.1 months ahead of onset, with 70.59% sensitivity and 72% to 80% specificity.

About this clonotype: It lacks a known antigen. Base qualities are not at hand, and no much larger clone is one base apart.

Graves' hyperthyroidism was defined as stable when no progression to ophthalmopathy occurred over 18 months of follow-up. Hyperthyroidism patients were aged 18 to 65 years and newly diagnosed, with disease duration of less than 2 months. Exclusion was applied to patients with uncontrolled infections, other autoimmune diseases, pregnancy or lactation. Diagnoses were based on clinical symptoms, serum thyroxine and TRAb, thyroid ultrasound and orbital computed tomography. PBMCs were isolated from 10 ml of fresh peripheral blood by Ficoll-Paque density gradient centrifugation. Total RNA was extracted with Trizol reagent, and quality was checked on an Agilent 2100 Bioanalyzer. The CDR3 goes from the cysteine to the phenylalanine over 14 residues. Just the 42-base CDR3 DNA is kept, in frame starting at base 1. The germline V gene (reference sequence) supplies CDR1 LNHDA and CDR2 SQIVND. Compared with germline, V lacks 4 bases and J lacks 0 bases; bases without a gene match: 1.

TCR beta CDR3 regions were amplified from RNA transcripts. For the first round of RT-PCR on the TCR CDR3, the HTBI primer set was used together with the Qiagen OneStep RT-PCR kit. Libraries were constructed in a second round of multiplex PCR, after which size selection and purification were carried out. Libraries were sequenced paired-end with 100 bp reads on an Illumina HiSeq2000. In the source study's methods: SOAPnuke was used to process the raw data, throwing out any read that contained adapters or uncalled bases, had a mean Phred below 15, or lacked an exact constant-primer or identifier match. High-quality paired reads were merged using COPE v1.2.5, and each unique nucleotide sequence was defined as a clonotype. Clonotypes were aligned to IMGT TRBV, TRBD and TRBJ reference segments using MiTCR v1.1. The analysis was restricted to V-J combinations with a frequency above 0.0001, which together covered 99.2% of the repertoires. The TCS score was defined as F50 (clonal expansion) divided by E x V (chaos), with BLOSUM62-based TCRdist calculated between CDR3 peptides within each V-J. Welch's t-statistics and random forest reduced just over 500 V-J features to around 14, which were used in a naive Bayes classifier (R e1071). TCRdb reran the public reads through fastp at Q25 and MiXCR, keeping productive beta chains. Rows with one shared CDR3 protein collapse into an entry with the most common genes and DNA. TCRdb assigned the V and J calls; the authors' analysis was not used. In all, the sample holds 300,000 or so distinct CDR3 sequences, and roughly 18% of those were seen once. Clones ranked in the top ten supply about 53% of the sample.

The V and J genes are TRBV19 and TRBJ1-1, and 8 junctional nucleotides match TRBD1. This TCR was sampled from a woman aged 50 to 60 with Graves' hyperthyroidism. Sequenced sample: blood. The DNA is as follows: TGTGCCAGTAGTAGACAGGGGATGAACACTGAAGCTTTCTTT. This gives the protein CASSRQGMNTEAFF.